This T cell receptor beta chain was documented in a study of T cell responses to AZD1222 COVID-19 vaccine. Whole-study results and caveats: Spike-specific TCR breadth and depth rose after two AZD1222 doses. Among the donors, most were white British and more were female, and clonal diversity was possibly underestimated. A reported finding is that nearly half of spike-specific TCRs target unmutated variant regions.

Second doses that came at about 4 or about 12 weeks were put together. Assay used: immunoSEQ multiplex PCR; TCRdb lists only in-frame clones, some missing. The table records approximately 150,000 clones, about 91% of them present only once. Of note for this clone: Its antigen is unidentified.

This CDR3 spans 15 amino acids. The receptor comes from an adult who received the AZD1222 COVID-19 vaccine. This chain joins TRBV21-1 and TRBJ1-6; the table's D call, TRBD1, was not checked against the DNA. TRBV21-1 is given as a pseudogene. Sequenced material: peripheral blood, taken 28 days after the second AZD1222 dose. The CDR3 DNA sequence: TGTGCCAGCAGCAAGGGGCCTCAGGGGCCATCACCCCTCCACTTT. This gives the protein CASSKGPQGPSPLHF.